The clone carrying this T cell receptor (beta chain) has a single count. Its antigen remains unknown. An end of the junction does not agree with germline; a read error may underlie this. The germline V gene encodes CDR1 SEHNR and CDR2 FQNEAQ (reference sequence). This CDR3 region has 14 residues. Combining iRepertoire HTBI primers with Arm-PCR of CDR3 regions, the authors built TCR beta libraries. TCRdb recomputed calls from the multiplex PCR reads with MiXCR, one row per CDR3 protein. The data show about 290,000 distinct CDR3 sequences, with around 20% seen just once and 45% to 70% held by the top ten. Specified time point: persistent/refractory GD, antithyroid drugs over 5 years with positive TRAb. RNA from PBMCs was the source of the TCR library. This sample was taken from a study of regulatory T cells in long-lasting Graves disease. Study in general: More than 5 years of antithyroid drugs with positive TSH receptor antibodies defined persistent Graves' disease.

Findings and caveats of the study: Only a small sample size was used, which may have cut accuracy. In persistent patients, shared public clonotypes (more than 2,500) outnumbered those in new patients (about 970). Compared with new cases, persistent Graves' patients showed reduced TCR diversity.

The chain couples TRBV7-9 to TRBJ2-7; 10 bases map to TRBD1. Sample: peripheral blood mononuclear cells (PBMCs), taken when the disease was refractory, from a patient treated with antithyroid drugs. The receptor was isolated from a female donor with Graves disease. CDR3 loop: CTSSAFAGTGDVYF. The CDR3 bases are TGTACCAGCAGCGCCTTTGCGGGGACAGGGGACGTGTACTTC.